Included here is one T cell receptor beta chain sequence, with context. Its antigen remains unidentified. Data came from immunoSEQ multiplex PCR; TCRdb stores just in-frame clones and leaves some out. This sample has under 400,000 clones, with around 90% found just once. As to treatment: about 20 received Ad26.COV2.S at low or high dose, single or two shots; several received placebo; per-sample allocation not given. The samples were gathered on day 63 after the first injection of vaccine or placebo. The data were taken from a study of Ad26.COV2.S vaccination and SARS-CoV-2 variants. Background on the study: Participant was drawn from the COV1001 Ad26.COV2.S trial arm. Once, or twice with 56 days between doses, Ad26.COV2.S was given intramuscularly. Findings and caveats of the study: Measures of TCR breadth and depth may have fallen short of total T cell responses. Comparability of non-spike TCR breadth was observed across vaccine and placebo recipients.

The CDR3 is 12 residues long. V shed 8 bases and J shed 3 bases, with 11 bases lying between them. The germline gives CDR1 SNHLY, CDR2 FYNNEI. The sample here was peripheral blood, taken in a trial of Ad26.COV2.S vaccine versus placebo. The chain links TRBV2 to TRBJ2-7; either TRBD1 or TRBD2 may supply D (5 bases each). The TCR was taken from a person aged 18 to 59 who received the Ad26.COV2.S COVID-19 vaccine or a placebo. CDR3 bases: TGTGCCAGCTGGCGAGGGGACTACGAGCAGTACTTC. This codes for CASWRGDYEQYF. Full variable domain (missing parts from reference TRBV2 and TRBJ2-7): EPEVTQTPSHQVTQMGQEVILRCVPISNHLYFYWYRQILGQKVEFLVSFYNNEISEKSEIFDDQFSVERPDGSNFTLKIRSTKLEDSAMYFCASWRGDYEQYFGPGTRLTVT.